This TCR beta chain was recorded in a study of blood T cell repertoires in COVID-19. The data were produced by immunoSEQ multiplex PCR, yet TCRdb's version contains in-frame clones alone and is incomplete. This sample yields about 160,000 clones, of which about 90% are seen a single time; about 4.6% belongs to the top ten. V dropped 4 bases and J dropped 7; count of bases not matched to a gene: 7. The CDR3 is 15 residues long. CDR1 is KGHSH and CDR2 is LQKENI in the germline V gene. The V and J genes are TRBV18 and TRBJ2-1; TRBD2 aligns across 10 bases. Sequencing was carried out using peripheral blood. This receptor was identified in a woman aged 55-70 years with active or convalescent COVID-19. The CDR3 sequence: CASSLLTSGENEQFF. The CDR3 nucleotides read TGTGCCAGCTCACTCCTAACTAGCGGGGAAAATGAGCAGTTCTTC.